This TCR beta chain was found in a study of blood T cell repertoires in COVID-19. Study background: The samples span acute and convalescent COVID-19 from the United States, Italy and Spain. Sources were T cells, B-cell-depleted T cells, or PBMCs; the material itself was cDNA or gDNA.

V lost 7 bases and J lost 4; bases outside the gene matches: 10. Germline values: CDR1 MNHEY, CDR2 SVGAGI. The CDR3 runs to 15 residues. Original methodology: Quantification of nucleated cells was approximated via reference gene primer amplification. Profiled with immunoSEQ multiplex PCR; TCRdb holds only in-frame clones, not every one. V and J calls and clone size are copied from that table; D and trimming were computed from the DNA. This table holds roughly 80,000 clones, under 90% found once. The TCR originated in a human donor in a cohort sampled during active COVID-19. Specimen: peripheral blood. The rearrangement links TRBV6-5 to TRBJ1-2; 9 positions agree with TRBD1. In DNA form, the CDR3 reads TGTGCCAGCACCGTGACAGGGGGGGTGGGCTATGGCTACACCTTC. Amino acid sequence: CASTVTGGVGYGYTF.